These 2 T cell receptor beta chains originate from one sample sequenced in a study of radiotherapy plus CTLA-4 blockade in lung cancer. The data were produced by immunoSEQ multiplex PCR, yet TCRdb's version contains in-frame clones alone and is incomplete. Of around 56,000 clones listed, approximately 79% are singletons. Material: peripheral blood, obtained from a patient treated with radiotherapy plus ipilimumab. The receptors stem from a human donor with non-small cell lung cancer who had a complete response to radiotherapy plus ipilimumab.

In DNA, the CDR3 is TGCGCCAGCAGCCAAGACCTCACTAGCGGGGGAAACAATGAGCAGTTCTTC. This translates into CASSQDLTSGGNNEQFF. The chain couples TRBV4-1 to TRBJ2-1; 11 nucleotides align to TRBD2. Germline CDR1 reads MGHRA; CDR2 reads YSYEKL. V dropped 0 bases and J dropped 5; count of bases not matched to a gene: 6. The CDR3 is made up of 17 amino acids.

The rearrangement joins TRBV18 to TRBJ1-2, with TRBD1 matching over 7 bases. With 3 bases clipped from V and 7 bases from J, the junction kept 5 bases outside the gene matches. Germline V gene lookup returns CDR1 KGHSH and CDR2 LQKENI. CDR3 length equals 13 residues. CDR3: CASSPSTGSGYTF. Here the CDR3 DNA reads TGTGCCAGCTCACCCTCGACAGGGTCTGGCTACACCTTC.